The 8 T cell receptor beta chains listed next were all sequenced from one sample in a study of T cell changes during pregnancy in multiple sclerosis. The method was immunoSEQ multiplex PCR; TCRdb's version includes in-frame clones alone and lacks a portion of them. Here the sample spans tens of thousands of clones, approximately 94% being singletons. Sequenced material: peripheral blood, taken in the third trimester of pregnancy. These receptors originate from a female donor with multiple sclerosis, enrolled in a pregnancy study.

The rearrangement joins TRBV6-5 to TRBJ2-1; 8 bases line up with TRBD2. V shed 5 bases and J 5 bases; nucleotides not matched to a gene: 8. CDR3 length: 15 amino acids. Germline lookup yields CDR1 MNHEY and CDR2 SVGAGI. CDR3 DNA sequence: TGTGCCAGCAGTCCTCAGTGGCGGGAGGACAATGAGCAGTTCTTC. Protein product: CASSPQWREDNEQFF.

The chain employs TRBV29-1 and TRBJ2-7; 10 bases fit TRBD1. V was pared by 6 bases and J by 7 bases, with 12 bases of the junction left unmatched. CDR1 SQVTM and CDR2 ANQGSEA come from the germline V gene. This CDR3 has 14 amino acids. The CDR3 coding sequence is TGCAGCGTGAGGGGCGACAGGGGGCTGGGGGAGCAGTACTTC. It codes for CSVRGDRGLGEQYF.

CDR3 protein: CASSEAGGELFF. The CDR3 coding sequence is TGCGCCAGCAGTGAGGCAGGGGGGGAGCTGTTTTTT. The rearrangement joins TRBV10-1 to TRBJ2-2; tentatively, D is TRBD1 (5 bases). This CDR3 spans 12 amino acids. V lost 2 bases and J 8 bases, leaving 6 bases between the germline ends. Germline CDR1 is WNHNN and CDR2 is SYGVQD (reference sequence).

The chain joins TRBV6-5 to TRBJ2-2; D unresolved. The V and J ends lost 6 bases and 7 bases respectively, with 12 bases between them. In germline, CDR1 is MNHEY, CDR2 SVGAGI. This CDR3 comprises 13 residues. The CDR3 here is CASRPDSFGELFF. CDR3 nucleotide sequence: TGTGCCAGCAGACCCGACTCCTTCGGGGAGCTGTTTTTT.

The rearrangement joins TRBV4-1 to TRBJ1-1; 8 nucleotides align to TRBD1. The germline gives CDR1 MGHRA, CDR2 YSYEKL. The CDR3 length is 15 residues. J lost 5 bases, V lost 2 bases, and 7 bases had no gene match. CDR3 sequence (DNA): TGCGCCAGCAGCCAAAGTGGGACAGGTCGTACTGAAGCTTTCTTT. It codes for CASSQSGTGRTEAFF.

The genes are TRBV7-2 and TRBJ1-2; D is perhaps TRBD1 (5 bases). The CDR3 is 13 amino acids. Trimming removed 8 bases at V and 2 bases at J, with 12 bases between. Germline V CDR1 and CDR2: SGHTA, FQGNSA. The CDR3 DNA follows: TGTGCCAGCGTTCTTGACAGAAACTATGGCTACACCTTC. This gives the protein CASVLDRNYGYTF.

This clone was picked up one time. The rearrangement uses TRBV6-4 and TRBJ2-3; D call uncertain. The CDR3 runs 15 residues. V was clipped by 5 bases and J by 7 bases, with 19 bases between them. CDR1 is MRHNA and CDR2 is SNTAGT in the germline V gene. CDR3 coding DNA: TGTGCCAGCAGTCCAATTTCCGGAGTTACATATACGCAGTATTTT. This translates into CASSPISGVTYTQYF.

This chain links TRBV7-6 with TRBJ2-6; TRBD1 aligns across 9 bases. Germline V CDR1 and CDR2: SGHVS, FNYEAQ. The CDR3 covers 16 residues. After removal of 4 bases from V and 2 bases from J, the junction contained 3 bases not matched to a gene. CDR3: CASSYTGGAGANVLTF. CDR3 bases: TGTGCCAGCAGCTACACAGGGGGCGCTGGGGCCAACGTCCTGACTTTC.